Below are 11 T cell receptor beta chains sequenced from a single sample in a study of T cell repertoires in cytomegalovirus infection. TCRdb itself ran the reads through MiXCR, one entry per CDR3 protein. This table holds approximately 500,000 distinct CDR3 sequences, around 11% found once. Material: PBMCs. Receptor source: a human donor in good health (CMV status not recorded). Some clones in this sample may be carry-over from other donors' samples.

This clonotype was seen a handful of times. The V gene is TRBV20-1, the J gene TRBJ2-5; no reliable D call. The CDR3 is made up of 10 amino acids. V was trimmed by 1 base and J by 6 bases, leaving 3 bases between them. Looked up from germline, CDR1 is DFQATT and CDR2 is SNEGSKA (reference sequence). In DNA, the CDR3 is TGCAGTGCTAGAGGGAAGACCCAGTACTTC. Translated, it gives CSARGKTQYF.

This clonotype was seen many times. The J gene is TRBJ2-5, the V gene TRBV4-1; 8 bases line up with TRBD2. The CDR3 loop spans 17 amino acids. Germline V gene sequence: CDR1 MGHRA, CDR2 YSYEKL. V was clipped by 4 bases and J by 1 base; unmatched bases: 11. The CDR3 loop is CASSPNPGGGSQETQYF. CDR3 DNA sequence: TGCGCCAGCAGCCCCAACCCGGGAGGGGGGTCCCAAGAGACCCAGTACTTC.

The table lists this clonotype with many counts. V gene TRBV6-2 or TRBV6-3 combines with J gene TRBJ2-3; 9 bases are shared with TRBD1. Germline V gives CDR1 MNHEY, CDR2 SVGEGT. This CDR3 comprises 15 residues. V trimming: 7 bases; J trimming: 3 bases; junction bases outside the gene matches: 8. CDR3: CASNLGQGRTDTQYF. The CDR3 nucleotides read TGTGCCAGCAACCTCGGACAGGGGAGAACAGATACGCAGTATTTT.

The chain carries TRBV10-3 and TRBJ2-5, with no clear D. The V end lost 0 bases, the J end lost 2 bases, and 7 bases lay between the germline ends. The CDR3 sequence is 14 residues long. CDR1 and CDR2 from the germline V gene are ENHRY and SYGVKD. The CDR3 DNA reads TGTGCCATCAGTGAGTCGAACACACAAGAGACCCAGTACTTC. It specifies CAISESNTQETQYF.

This clonotype was seen ten or more times. The chain uses TRBV19 and TRBJ1-2; possibly TRBD1 for D (5 bases). The germline V and J ends were trimmed by 7 bases and 4 bases, with 19 bases remaining between them. Germline V CDR1 and CDR2: LNHDA, SQIVND (reference sequence). The CDR3 is made up of 15 amino acids. CDR3 loop: CASTPGRGSSYGYTF. In nucleotides, the CDR3 is TGTGCCAGTACCCCGGGTAGGGGCTCGAGCTATGGCTACACCTTC.

This clonotype was observed at least ten times. The chain is built from TRBV7-8 and TRBJ1-1, with D possibly matching TRBD1 (5 bases). Trimming stripped 5 bases from V and 0 bases from J, with 10 bases between. CDR3 length: 14 amino acids. CDR1 is SGHVS and CDR2 is FQNEAQ in the germline V gene. CDR3 amino acids: CASSPEGMNTEAFF. In DNA form, the CDR3 reads TGTGCCAGCAGCCCGGAGGGGATGAACACTGAAGCTTTCTTT.

This clonotype was counted ten times or more. This chain connects TRBV10-3 to TRBJ1-3; D remains unclear. This CDR3 has 16 amino acids. The germline V gene encodes CDR1 ENHRY and CDR2 SYGVKD. V shed 2 bases and J shed 2 bases, with 13 bases lying between them. The DNA for the CDR3 is TGTGCCATCAGTGAGAGGGCAGGATCAACTGGAAACACCATATATTTT. Translation gives CAISERAGSTGNTIYF.

This clonotype was picked up many times. The V and J genes are TRBV7-9 and TRBJ1-5, with D uncertain. Germline V gene lookup returns CDR1 SEHNR and CDR2 FQNEAQ (reference sequence). The CDR3 is 13 residues long. Deletions cut 8 bases from V and 3 bases from J, with 11 bases between. The CDR3: CASHNQPNQPQHF. The CDR3 DNA follows: TGTGCCAGCCACAACCAGCCCAATCAGCCCCAGCATTTT.

This clonotype was recorded a few times. The rearrangement joins TRBV6-6 to TRBJ2-3; D could derive from TRBD1 or TRBD2 (5 bases each). Germline V CDR1 and CDR2: MNHNY, SVGAGI (reference sequence). The CDR3 has 12 amino acids. V shed 5 bases and J shed 9 bases, with 12 bases lying between them. This chain's CDR3 is CASSGREGTQYF. The CDR3 nucleotides read TGTGCCAGCAGTGGCCGAGAGGGGACGCAGTATTTT.

This clonotype occurred many times. This sequence joins TRBV28 and TRBJ2-1, with 7 bases fitting TRBD2. The V gene's germline CDR1 is MDHEN and CDR2 SYDVKM. Losses at the gene ends were 3 bases for V and 1 base for J; bases not matched to a gene: 6. This CDR3 has 16 amino acids. This chain's CDR3 is CASSFGGRGSYNEQFF. CDR3 DNA sequence: TGTGCCAGCAGTTTCGGCGGGAGAGGTTCCTACAATGAGCAGTTCTTC. The entire variable domain, with the rest obtained from reference TRBV28 and TRBJ2-1, is as follows: DVKVTQSSRYLVKRTGEKVFLECVQDMDHENMFWYRQDPGLGLRLIYFSYDVKMKEKGDIPEGYSVSREKKERFSLILESASTNQTSMYLCASSFGGRGSYNEQFFGPGTRLTVL.

This clonotype was detected once. It may be a read error: a sequence one base away is much more abundant. The V and J genes are TRBV5-6 and TRBJ1-5; maybe TRBD1 (6 bases). The germline V gene encodes CDR1 SGHDT and CDR2 YYEEEE. This CDR3 is built from 17 residues. In DNA form, the CDR3 reads TGTGCCAGCAGCTCTCGGACAGCTTTTCTTAGCAGTCAGCCCCAGCATTTT. It specifies CASSSRTAFLSSQPQHF.